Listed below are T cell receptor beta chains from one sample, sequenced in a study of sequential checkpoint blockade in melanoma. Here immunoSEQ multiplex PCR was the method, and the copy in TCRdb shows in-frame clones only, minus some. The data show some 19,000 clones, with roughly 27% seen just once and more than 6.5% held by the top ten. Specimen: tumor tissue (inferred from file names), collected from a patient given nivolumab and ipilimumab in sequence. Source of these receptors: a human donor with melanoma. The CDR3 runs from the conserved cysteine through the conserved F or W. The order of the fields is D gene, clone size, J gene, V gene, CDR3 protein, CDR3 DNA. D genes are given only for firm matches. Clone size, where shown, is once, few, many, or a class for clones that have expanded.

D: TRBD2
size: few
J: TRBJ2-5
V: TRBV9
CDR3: CASSPGTSGAETQYF
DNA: TGTGCCAGCAGCCCCGGGACTAGCGGGGCGGAGACCCAGTACTTC

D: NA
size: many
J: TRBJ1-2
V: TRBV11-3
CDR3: CASSSRLEQANYGYTF
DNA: TGTGCCAGCAGCTCCCGACTTGAGCAGGCCAACTATGGCTACACCTTC

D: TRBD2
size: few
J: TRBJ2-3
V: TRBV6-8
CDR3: CAISSGRPSTDTQYF
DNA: TGTGCCATCAGTAGCGGGAGACCTAGCACAGATACGCAGTATTTT

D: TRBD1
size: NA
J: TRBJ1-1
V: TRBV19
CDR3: CASYDRVNTEAFF
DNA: TGTGCCAGTTATGACAGGGTGAACACTGAAGCTTTCTTT

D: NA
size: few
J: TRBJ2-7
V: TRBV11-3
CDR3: CASNPGRVAYEQYF
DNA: TGTGCCAGCAACCCCGGACGGGTAGCCTACGAGCAGTACTTC

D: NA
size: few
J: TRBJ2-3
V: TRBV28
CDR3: CASSPFSNTDTQYF
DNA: TGTGCCAGCAGTCCGTTCTCCAACACAGATACGCAGTATTTT

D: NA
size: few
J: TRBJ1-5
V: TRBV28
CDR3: CASRQGGGNQPQHF
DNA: TGTGCCAGCAGGCAAGGGGGGGGCAATCAGCCCCAGCATTTT

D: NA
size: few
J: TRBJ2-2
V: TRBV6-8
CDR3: CASTGGPGELFF
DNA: TGTGCCAGCACCGGAGGTCCCGGGGAGCTGTTTTTT

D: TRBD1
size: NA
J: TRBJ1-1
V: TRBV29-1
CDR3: CSAGADRGVTEAFF
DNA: TGCAGCGCCGGGGCGGACAGGGGGGTCACTGAAGCTTTCTTT

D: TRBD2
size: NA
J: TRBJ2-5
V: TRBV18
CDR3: CASSPTSGGKETQYF
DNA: TGTGCCAGCTCACCGACTAGCGGGGGAAAAGAGACCCAGTACTTC

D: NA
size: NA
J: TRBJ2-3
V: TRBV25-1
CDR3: CASSEYYGAGKYTDTQYF
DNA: TGTGCCAGCAGTGAATATTATGGCGCAGGGAAATACACAGATACGCAGTATTTT

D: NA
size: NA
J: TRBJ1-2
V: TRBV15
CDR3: CATSPDRLSNYGYTF
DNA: TGTGCCACCTCACCTGACAGGCTTTCTAACTATGGCTACACCTTC

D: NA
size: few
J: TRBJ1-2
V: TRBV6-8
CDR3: CASPPRGVDYGYTF
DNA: TGTGCCAGCCCTCCAAGAGGGGTGGACTATGGCTACACCTTC

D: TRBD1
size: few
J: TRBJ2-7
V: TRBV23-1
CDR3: CAYQLPGGYEQYF
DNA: TGCGCCTACCAGCTCCCAGGGGGCTACGAGCAGTACTTC

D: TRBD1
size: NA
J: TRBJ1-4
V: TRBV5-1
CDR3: CASSSLTGGDEKLFF
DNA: TGCGCCAGCAGCTCCTTGACAGGGGGCGATGAAAAACTGTTTTTT

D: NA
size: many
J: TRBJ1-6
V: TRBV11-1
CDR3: CASTVQREPSPLHF
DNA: TGTGCCAGCACCGTACAGAGGGAACCTTCACCCCTCCACTTT

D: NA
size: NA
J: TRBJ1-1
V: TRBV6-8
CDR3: CASTGLNTEAFF
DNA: TGTGCCAGCACGGGGTTGAACACTGAAGCTTTCTTT

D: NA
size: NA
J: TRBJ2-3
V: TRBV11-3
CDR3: CASSPRLPSTDTQYF
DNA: TGTGCCAGCAGCCCGCGGCTCCCGAGCACAGATACGCAGTATTTT

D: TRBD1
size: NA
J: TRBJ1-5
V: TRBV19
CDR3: CASTQTGLGQPQHF
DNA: TGTGCCAGTACCCAGACAGGGCTGGGGCAGCCCCAGCATTTT

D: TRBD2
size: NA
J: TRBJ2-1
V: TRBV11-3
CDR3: CASSPVAGGRYNEQFF
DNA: TGTGCCAGCAGCCCGGTAGCGGGGGGGCGATACAATGAGCAGTTCTTC

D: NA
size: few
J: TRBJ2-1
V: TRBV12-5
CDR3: CASSFRPSSSYNEQFF
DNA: TGTGCCAGCTCCTTCCGCCCAAGCAGCTCCTACAATGAGCAGTTCTTC

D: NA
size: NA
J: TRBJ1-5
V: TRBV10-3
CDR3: CASCRGNNQPQHF
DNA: TGTGCCAGCTGTCGGGGAAACAATCAGCCCCAGCATTTT

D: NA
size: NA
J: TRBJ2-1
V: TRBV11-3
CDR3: CASSPPGGYNEQFF
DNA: TGTGCCAGCAGCCCACCAGGAGGATACAATGAGCAGTTCTTC

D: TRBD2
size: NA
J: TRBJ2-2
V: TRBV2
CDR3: CASRLLAGTGELFF
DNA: TGTGCCAGCAGATTACTAGCGGGCACCGGGGAGCTGTTTTTT

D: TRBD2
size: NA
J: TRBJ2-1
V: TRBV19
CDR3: CASATSGVYNEQFF
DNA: TGTGCCAGTGCGACTAGCGGGGTTTACAATGAGCAGTTCTTC

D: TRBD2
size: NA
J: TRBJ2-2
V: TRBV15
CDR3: CATSRGLAAAGELFF
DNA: TGTGCCACCAGCAGGGGACTAGCGGCGGCCGGGGAGCTGTTTTTT

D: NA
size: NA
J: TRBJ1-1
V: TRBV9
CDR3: CASSVGPTNTEAFF
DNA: TGTGCCAGCAGCGTGGGACCGACGAACACTGAAGCTTTCTTT

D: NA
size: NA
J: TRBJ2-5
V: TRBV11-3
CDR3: CASSLGWGGAETQYF
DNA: TGTGCCAGCAGCTTAGGCTGGGGCGGGGCGGAGACCCAGTACTTC

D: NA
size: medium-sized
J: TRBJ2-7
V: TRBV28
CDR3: CASSLEYSYEQYF
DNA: TGTGCCAGCAGTTTAGAATACAGCTACGAGCAGTACTTC

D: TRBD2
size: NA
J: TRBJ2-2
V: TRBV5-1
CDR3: CASSLSGRDTGELFF
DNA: TGCGCCAGCAGCTTAAGCGGGAGAGACACCGGGGAGCTGTTTTTT

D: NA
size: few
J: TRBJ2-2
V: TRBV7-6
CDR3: CASSLYGVGYTGELFF
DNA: TGTGCCAGCAGCTTGTATGGAGTCGGCTACACCGGGGAGCTGTTTTTT

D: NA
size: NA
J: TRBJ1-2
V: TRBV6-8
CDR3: CASTFSAYGYTF
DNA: TGTGCCAGCACATTCTCGGCCTATGGCTACACCTTC

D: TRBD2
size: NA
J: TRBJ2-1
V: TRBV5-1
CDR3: CASSLRGLAGVPSYNEQFF
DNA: TGCGCCAGCAGCTTGAGGGGACTAGCGGGAGTCCCCTCCTACAATGAGCAGTTCTTC

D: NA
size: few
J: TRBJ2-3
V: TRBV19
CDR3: CASSRVATDTQYF
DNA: TGTGCCAGTAGTAGGGTAGCCACAGATACGCAGTATTTT

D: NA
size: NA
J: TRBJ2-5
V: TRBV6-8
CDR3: CASSSGLLQTETQYF
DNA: TGTGCCAGCAGTTCCGGACTTCTCCAGACAGAGACCCAGTACTTC

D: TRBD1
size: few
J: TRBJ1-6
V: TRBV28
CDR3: CASRSPGTGSHSPLHF
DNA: TGTGCCAGCAGAAGCCCCGGGACAGGCTCTCATTCACCCCTCCACTTT

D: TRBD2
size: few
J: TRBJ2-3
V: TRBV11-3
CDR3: CASSRRTSGGETDTQYF
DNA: TGTGCCAGCAGCCGACGGACTAGCGGGGGGGAGACAGATACGCAGTATTTT

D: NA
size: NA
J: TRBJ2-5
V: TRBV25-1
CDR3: CASSKTLGYQETQYF
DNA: TGTGCCAGCAGTAAAACGCTAGGGTACCAAGAGACCCAGTACTTC

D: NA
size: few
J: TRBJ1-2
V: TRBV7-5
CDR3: CASSLRGQTSVLYGYTF
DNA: TGTGCCAGCAGTCTACGGGGACAGACCTCAGTACTCTATGGCTACACCTTC

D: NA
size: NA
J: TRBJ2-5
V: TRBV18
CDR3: CASSPRQGQETQYF
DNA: TGTGCCAGCTCACCCCGGCAGGGACAAGAGACCCAGTACTTC

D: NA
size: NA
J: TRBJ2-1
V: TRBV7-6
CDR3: CASSPGVGPGEQFF
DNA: TGTGCCAGCAGCCCTGGGGTGGGGCCGGGTGAGCAGTTCTTC

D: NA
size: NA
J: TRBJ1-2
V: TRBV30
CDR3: CAWDRQVMASTF
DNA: TGTGCCTGGGACAGACAAGTTATGGCTAGTACCTTC

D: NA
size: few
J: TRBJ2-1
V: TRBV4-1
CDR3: CASSQGTVAYNEQFF
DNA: TGCGCCAGCAGCCAAGGGACGGTTGCCTACAATGAGCAGTTCTTC

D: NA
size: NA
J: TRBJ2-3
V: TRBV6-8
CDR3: CASSLSGNPTDTQYF
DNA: TGTGCCAGCAGTCTTAGCGGAAACCCCACAGATACGCAGTATTTT

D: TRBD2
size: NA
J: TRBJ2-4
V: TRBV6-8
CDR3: CASSSLAGGTKNIQYF
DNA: TGTGCCAGCAGTTCTCTAGCGGGAGGAACCAAAAACATTCAGTACTTC

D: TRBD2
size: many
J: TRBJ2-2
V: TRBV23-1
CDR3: CASSLMTSGNTGELFF
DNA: TGCGCCAGCAGCCTGATGACTAGCGGAAACACCGGGGAGCTGTTTTTT

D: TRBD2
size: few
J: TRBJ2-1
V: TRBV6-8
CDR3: CASSYALAGGPREQFF
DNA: TGTGCCAGCAGTTACGCACTAGCGGGAGGGCCGCGTGAGCAGTTCTTC

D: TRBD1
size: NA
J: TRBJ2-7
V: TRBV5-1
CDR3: CASSRDTGVYEQYF
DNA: TGCGCCAGCAGCCGCGATACAGGGGTCTACGAGCAGTACTTC

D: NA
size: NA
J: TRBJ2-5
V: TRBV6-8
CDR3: CASSYEGSLWAETQYF
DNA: TGTGCCAGCAGTTACGAGGGTTCCTTATGGGCAGAGACCCAGTACTTC

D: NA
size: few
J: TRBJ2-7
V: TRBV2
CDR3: CASTKSELGYEQYF
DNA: TGTGCCAGCACAAAGTCTGAGTTGGGGTACGAGCAGTACTTC

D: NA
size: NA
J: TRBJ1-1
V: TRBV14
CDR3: CASSQSLGRGNTEAFF
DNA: TGTGCCAGCAGCCAAAGTTTAGGGCGGGGGAACACTGAAGCTTTCTTT

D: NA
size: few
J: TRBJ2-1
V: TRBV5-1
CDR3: CASSLSGQSGNEQFF
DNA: TGCGCCAGCAGCTTGTCAGGACAGTCTGGTAATGAGCAGTTCTTC

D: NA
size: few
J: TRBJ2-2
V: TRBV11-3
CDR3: CASRDGGRAGELFF
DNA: TGTGCCAGCAGGGACGGGGGACGGGCCGGGGAGCTGTTTTTT

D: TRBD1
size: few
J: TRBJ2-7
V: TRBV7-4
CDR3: CASSQDRLSSYEQYF
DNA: TGTGCCAGCAGCCAGGACAGGCTAAGCTCCTACGAGCAGTACTTC

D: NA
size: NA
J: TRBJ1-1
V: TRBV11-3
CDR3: CASSQAVWANTEAFF
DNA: TGTGCCAGCAGCCAAGCAGTCTGGGCGAACACTGAAGCTTTCTTT

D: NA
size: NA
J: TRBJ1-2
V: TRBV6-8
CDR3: CASSDHGFYGYTF
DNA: TGTGCCAGCAGTGACCACGGGTTCTATGGCTACACCTTC

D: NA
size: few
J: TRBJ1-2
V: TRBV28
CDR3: CASSIWTAYGYTF
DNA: TGTGCCAGCAGTATTTGGACAGCCTATGGCTACACCTTC

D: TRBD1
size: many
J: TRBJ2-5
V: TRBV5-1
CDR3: CASSMGQPQETQYF
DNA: TGCGCCAGCAGCATGGGACAGCCCCAAGAGACCCAGTACTTC

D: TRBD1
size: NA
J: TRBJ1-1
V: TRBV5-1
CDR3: CASSGGQGGSEAFF
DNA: TGCGCCAGCAGCGGGGGACAGGGAGGGAGTGAAGCTTTCTTT